A selection of T cell receptor beta chains follows, all from one sample in a study of shared clonotypes between healthy human individuals. Data came from immunoSEQ multiplex PCR; TCRdb stores just in-frame clones and leaves some out. The sample contains around 940,000 clones, over 75% of which appear only once. Sequencing was carried out using memory CD4+ T cells sorted from blood. The receptor source for this set is a man aged 18 to 29 in good health. CDR3s include the opening cysteine and the closing phenylalanine or tryptophan. D genes are given only for firm matches. Only some rows state a clone size, as once, few, many or a class for expanded clones.

TRBJ2-5 TRBV2 few TRBD2 TGTGCCAGCGGCGGGGGGGCAGAGACCCAGTACTTC CASGGGAETQYF
TRBJ2-3 TRBV5-1 NA TRBD2 TGCGCCAGCAGCCCCCACCCCGTGGGCGGGGGGGAAGATACGCAGTATTTT CASSPHPVGGGEDTQYF
TRBJ2-7 TRBV6-1 NA TRBD2 TGTGCCAGCAGTGAAGCGTTTGGGACTAGCGGGAGGGGCGAGCAGTACTTC CASSEAFGTSGRGEQYF
TRBJ1-2 TRBV7-2 NA NA TGTGCCAGCAGCTTAGGTTCGGTGGAGGGCTACACCTTC CASSLGSVEGYTF
TRBJ1-2 TRBV19 NA NA TGTGCCAGTAGTATCACCACAGGGATCGAGTATGGCTACACCTTC CASSITTGIEYGYTF
TRBJ2-5 TRBV12-5 NA TRBD2 TGTGCTAGTGGTCTCTCGTCGCGGGGGTACCCAGAGACCCAGTACTTC CASGLSSRGYPETQYF
TRBJ2-1 TRBV6-6 NA TRBD1 TGTGCCAGCAGTGTGGGACAGGGGGATTTGGATGAGCAGTTCTTC CASSVGQGDLDEQFF
TRBJ1-4 TRBV19 NA NA TGTGCCAGTAGTATTAACCCCCCTTCGACGGGTAATGAAAAACTGTTTTTT CASSINPPSTGNEKLFF
TRBJ2-2 TRBV6-6 NA NA TGTGCCAGCCAAGTCGAGGGGGTAACGGCCGGGGAGCTGTTTTTT CASQVEGVTAGELFF
TRBJ1-5 TRBV6-5 NA NA TGTGCCAGCTGGGGGGGGGTAAGTCAGCCCCAGCATTTT CASWGGVSQPQHF
TRBJ2-7 TRBV7-6 NA TRBD2 TGTGCCAGCAGCTCCAGCCCGGGACTAGCGGGAGAAACCTACGAGCAGTACTTC CASSSSPGLAGETYEQYF
TRBJ2-3 TRBV9 NA TRBD2 TGTGCCAGCAGCGGGAGTTGGGCTAGCGGGTTCACAGATACGCAGTATTTT CASSGSWASGFTDTQYF
TRBJ2-5 TRBV29-1 NA NA TGCAGCGTGGGAACGGCCCAAGAGACCCAGTACTTC CSVGTAQETQYF
TRBJ1-1 TRBV13 NA TRBD1 TGTGCCAGCAGCCGGGACAGGGGGATGGCTGAAGCTTTCTTT CASSRDRGMAEAFF